This TCR beta chain was found in a study of blood T cell repertoires in COVID-19. About the research overall: Researchers got acute and convalescent COVID-19 samples from the United States, Italy and Spain. PBMCs, B-cell-depleted T cells, or T cells were the source of the cDNA or gDNA that made up the material.

Authors' processing steps: Amplified reference gene primers provided the basis for estimating nucleated cell counts. Sequencing was performed with immunoSEQ multiplex PCR; in TCRdb, only in-frame clones are kept and a portion is missing. D and trimming come from the DNA, and the V and J calls and clone size come from that table. The sample consists of more than 130,000 clones, about nine tenths of them appearing once. V lost 6 bases and J lost 6; bases outside the gene matches: 9. This CDR3 has 16 amino acids. Germline CDR1 is ENHRY and CDR2 is SYGVKD. The sequencing sample was made of peripheral blood. The V and J genes are TRBV10-3 and TRBJ2-2; 11 positions agree with TRBD2. The clonotype comes from a man aged 45 to 65 with active or convalescent COVID-19. The CDR3 protein is CAISELAGEPSGELFF. The CDR3 DNA sequence: TGTGCCATCAGCGAACTAGCGGGAGAACCGTCCGGGGAGCTGTTTTTT.